This TCR beta chain originates from a study of T cell repertoires in cytomegalovirus infection. Points from the study as a whole: Ex vivo, HLA-C-restricted CMV-specific TCR beta clonotypes prevailed over the rest of the response.

TCRdb re-called the reads with MiXCR, one entry per CDR3 protein. Of around 450,000 distinct CDR3 sequences in the sample, 31% are singletons; the top ten hold roughly 15%. This clonotype was seen a few times. Its antigen remains unknown. The sample taken for sequencing was PBMCs. This TCR came from a human donor in good health (CMV status not recorded). Some clones in this sample may be carry-over from other donors' samples.

This CDR3 is CASSASGVGAEAFF. The DNA of the CDR3 is TGTGCCAGCAGTGCGTCCGGTGTGGGGGCTGAAGCTTTCTTT. This chain connects TRBV27 to TRBJ1-1, with a tentative D call TRBD1 (5 bases). Germline V CDR1 and CDR2: MNHEY, SMNVEV (reference sequence). This CDR3 has 14 amino acids. With 5 bases removed from V and 6 bases from J, the gap between germline ends came to 16 bases.